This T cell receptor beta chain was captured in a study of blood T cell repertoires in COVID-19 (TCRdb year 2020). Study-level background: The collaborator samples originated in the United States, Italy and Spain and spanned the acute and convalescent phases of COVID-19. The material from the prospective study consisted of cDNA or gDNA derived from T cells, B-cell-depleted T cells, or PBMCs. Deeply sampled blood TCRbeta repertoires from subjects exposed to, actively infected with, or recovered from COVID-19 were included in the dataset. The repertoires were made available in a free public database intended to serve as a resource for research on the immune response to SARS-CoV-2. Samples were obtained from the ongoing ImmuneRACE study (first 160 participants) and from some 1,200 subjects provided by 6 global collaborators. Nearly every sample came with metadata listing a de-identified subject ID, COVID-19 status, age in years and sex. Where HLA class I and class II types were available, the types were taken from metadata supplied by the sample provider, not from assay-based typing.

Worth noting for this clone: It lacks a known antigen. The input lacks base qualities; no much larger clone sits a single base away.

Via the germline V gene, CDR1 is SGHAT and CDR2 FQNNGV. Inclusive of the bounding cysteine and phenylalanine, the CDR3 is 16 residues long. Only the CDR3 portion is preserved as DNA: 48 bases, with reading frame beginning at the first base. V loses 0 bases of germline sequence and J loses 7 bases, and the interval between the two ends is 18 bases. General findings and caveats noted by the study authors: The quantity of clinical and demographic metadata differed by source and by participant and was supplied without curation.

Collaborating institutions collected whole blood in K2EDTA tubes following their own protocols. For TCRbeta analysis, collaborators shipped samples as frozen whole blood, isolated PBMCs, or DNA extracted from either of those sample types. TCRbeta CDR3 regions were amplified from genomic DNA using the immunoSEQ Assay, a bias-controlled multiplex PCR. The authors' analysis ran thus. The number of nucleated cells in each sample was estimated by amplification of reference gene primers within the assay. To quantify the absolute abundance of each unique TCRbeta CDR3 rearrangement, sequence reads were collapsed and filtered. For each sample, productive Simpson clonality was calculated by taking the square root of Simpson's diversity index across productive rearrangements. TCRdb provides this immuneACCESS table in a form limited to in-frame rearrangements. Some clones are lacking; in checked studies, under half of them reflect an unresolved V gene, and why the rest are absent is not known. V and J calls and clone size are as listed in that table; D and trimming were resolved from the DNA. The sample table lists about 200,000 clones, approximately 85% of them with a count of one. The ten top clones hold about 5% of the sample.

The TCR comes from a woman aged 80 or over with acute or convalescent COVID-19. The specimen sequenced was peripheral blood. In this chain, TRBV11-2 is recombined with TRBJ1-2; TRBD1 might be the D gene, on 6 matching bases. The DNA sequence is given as TGTGCCAGCAGCTTAGATAGGAGGCCAGGGGTTTTTGGCTACACCTTC. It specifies CASSLDRRPGVFGYTF.